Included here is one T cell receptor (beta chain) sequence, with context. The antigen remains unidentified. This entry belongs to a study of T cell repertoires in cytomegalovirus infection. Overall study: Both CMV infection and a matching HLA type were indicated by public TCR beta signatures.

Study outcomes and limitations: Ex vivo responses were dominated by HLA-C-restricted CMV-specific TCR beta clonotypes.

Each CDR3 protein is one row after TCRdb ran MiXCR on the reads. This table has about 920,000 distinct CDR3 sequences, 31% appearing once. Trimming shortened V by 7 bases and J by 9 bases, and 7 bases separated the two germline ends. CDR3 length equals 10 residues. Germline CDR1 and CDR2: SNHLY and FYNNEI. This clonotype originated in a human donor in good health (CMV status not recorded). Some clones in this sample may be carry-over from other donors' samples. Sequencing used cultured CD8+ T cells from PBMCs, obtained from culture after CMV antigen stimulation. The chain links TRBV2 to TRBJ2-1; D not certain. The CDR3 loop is CASNTGEQFF. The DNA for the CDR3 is TGTGCCAGCAATACGGGTGAGCAGTTCTTC.